Listed below are T cell receptor beta chains from one sample, sequenced in a study of blood T cell repertoires in COVID-19. Some clones are missing from TCRdb's copy, which holds only in-frame ones; the method was immunoSEQ multiplex PCR. The sample holds roughly 79,000 clones; over 85% are singletons and the top ten take approximately 4.5%. The sequenced sample consisted of peripheral blood. These receptors came from a man aged 45-60 years with active COVID-19. Each CDR3 is given with its conserved first and last residue. D genes are given only for firm matches. Rows may omit the clone size; those that give it use once, few, many or a size class.

J: TRBJ2-2; size: -; D: TRBD1; V: TRBV4-3; CDR3: CASSQENRGPNTGELFF; DNA: TGCGCCAGCAGCCAAGAAAACAGGGGGCCGAACACCGGGGAGCTGTTTTTT
J: TRBJ2-1; size: -; D: TRBD1; V: TRBV5-1; CDR3: CASSLGQGHNEQFF; DNA: TGCGCCAGCAGCTTGGGACAGGGGCACAATGAGCAGTTCTTC
J: TRBJ2-7; size: -; D: TRBD1; V: TRBV7-3; CDR3: CASSPTGGGYEQYF; DNA: TGTGCCAGCAGCCCGACAGGGGGCGGGTACGAGCAGTACTTC
J: TRBJ2-7; size: -; D: -; V: TRBV29-1; CDR3: CSVGSWEEQGYEQYF; DNA: TGCAGCGTTGGGTCGTGGGAGGAACAAGGCTACGAGCAGTACTTC
J: TRBJ1-1; size: once; D: TRBD1; V: TRBV28; CDR3: CASSLTGSLLDTEAFF; DNA: TGTGCCAGCAGTTTGACAGGGTCTCTTCTAGACACTGAAGCTTTCTTT
J: TRBJ2-7; size: -; D: -; V: TRBV11-2; CDR3: CASSLGARGIEQYF; DNA: TGTGCCAGCAGCTTAGGCGCACGGGGAATCGAGCAGTACTTC
J: TRBJ2-5; size: -; D: -; V: TRBV20-1; CDR3: CSASVVYRAQYF; DNA: TGCAGTGCTAGTGTTGTCTATCGGGCCCAGTACTTC
J: TRBJ2-7; size: -; D: TRBD1; V: TRBV7-8; CDR3: CASSLGQGAEQYF; DNA: TGTGCCAGCAGCTTAGGACAGGGTGCCGAGCAGTACTTC
J: TRBJ1-4; size: -; D: TRBD1; V: TRBV5-1; CDR3: CASRDRGQTNEKLFF; DNA: TGCGCCAGCAGAGACAGGGGGCAGACTAATGAAAAACTGTTTTTT
J: TRBJ2-7; size: -; D: TRBD2; V: TRBV12-3/TRBV12-4; CDR3: CASKSGVVLEQYF; DNA: TGTGCCAGCAAAAGCGGGGTGGTTCTCGAGCAGTACTTC
J: TRBJ2-6; size: -; D: -; V: TRBV9; CDR3: CASSVAGPLGANVLTF; DNA: TGTGCCAGCAGCGTAGCAGGGCCCCTCGGGGCCAACGTCCTGACTTTC
J: TRBJ1-4; size: -; D: -; V: TRBV4-1; CDR3: CASSQDAGAREKLFF; DNA: TGCGCCAGCAGCCAAGATGCGGGGGCGCGGGAAAAACTGTTTTTT
J: TRBJ2-5; size: -; D: TRBD1; V: TRBV5-4; CDR3: CASSETGIRETQYF; DNA: TGTGCCAGCAGCGAGACAGGGATTCGAGAGACCCAGTACTTC
J: TRBJ2-1; size: -; D: TRBD2; V: TRBV5-1; CDR3: CASSNPLASGRNEQFF; DNA: TGCGCCAGCAGCAACCCCCTCGCTAGCGGGAGGAATGAGCAGTTCTTC
J: TRBJ1-1; size: -; D: -; V: TRBV7-6; CDR3: CASSRTVYTEAFF; DNA: TGTGCCAGCAGCCGCACAGTCTACACTGAAGCTTTCTTT
J: TRBJ2-7; size: once; D: TRBD2; V: TRBV15; CDR3: CATSSKTSGGAAGEQYF; DNA: TGTGCCACCAGCAGCAAGACTAGCGGGGGGGCCGCAGGAGAGCAGTACTTC
J: TRBJ1-3; size: -; D: TRBD1; V: TRBV28; CDR3: CASSWGTGSVNTIYF; DNA: TGTGCCAGCAGCTGGGGGACAGGGAGTGTAAACACCATATATTTT
J: TRBJ2-2; size: -; D: TRBD2; V: TRBV30; CDR3: CAWASGTSTGELFF; DNA: TGTGCCTGGGCCTCCGGGACTAGCACCGGGGAGCTGTTTTTT
J: TRBJ2-3; size: few; D: TRBD1; V: TRBV6-1; CDR3: CASSENVGQGADTQYF; DNA: TGTGCCAGCAGTGAAAATGTGGGACAGGGGGCAGATACGCAGTATTTT
J: TRBJ2-1; size: -; D: -; V: TRBV6-2/TRBV6-3; CDR3: CASSSDSYNEQFF; DNA: TGTGCCAGCAGTTCGGACAGCTACAATGAGCAGTTCTTC
J: TRBJ1-4; size: -; D: -; V: TRBV3-1/TRBV3-2; CDR3: CASSQETATNEKLFF; DNA: TGTGCCAGCAGCCAAGAGACAGCGACTAATGAAAAACTGTTTTTT
J: TRBJ2-7; size: once; D: -; V: TRBV5-6; CDR3: CASSSLPIVHEQYF; DNA: TGTGCCAGCAGCTCCCTACCGATAGTCCACGAGCAGTACTTC
J: TRBJ2-2; size: few; D: -; V: TRBV5-1; CDR3: CASSLARARTTKNTGELFF; DNA: TGCGCCAGCAGCTTGGCCCGAGCGCGGACTACCAAGAACACCGGGGAGCTGTTTTTT
J: TRBJ1-5; size: -; D: -; V: TRBV7-2; CDR3: CASRPGRGDYSNQPQHF; DNA: TGTGCCAGCAGACCCGGCCGAGGTGACTATAGCAATCAGCCCCAGCATTTT
J: TRBJ2-3; size: -; D: -; V: TRBV7-9; CDR3: CASSLGGAVTDTQYF; DNA: TGTGCCAGCAGCCTGGGGGGGGCGGTGACAGATACGCAGTATTTT
J: TRBJ2-1; size: -; D: TRBD2; V: TRBV7-9; CDR3: CASSFVLAGEYNEQFF; DNA: TGTGCCAGCAGCTTTGTCCTGGCGGGGGAATACAATGAGCAGTTCTTC
J: TRBJ2-7; size: -; D: TRBD2; V: TRBV7-2; CDR3: CASSFSGTDYEQYF; DNA: TGTGCCAGCAGCTTTAGCGGGACCGACTACGAGCAGTACTTC
J: TRBJ1-6; size: -; D: -; V: TRBV18; CDR3: CASSPGDNSPLHF; DNA: TGTGCCAGCTCACCAGGAGATAATTCACCCCTCCACTTT
J: TRBJ2-2; size: -; D: TRBD2; V: TRBV19; CDR3: CASRDSGSTGELFF; DNA: TGTGCCAGTAGGGACAGCGGGAGTACCGGGGAGCTGTTTTTT
J: TRBJ1-2; size: -; D: -; V: TRBV5-4; CDR3: CASSLTQGYRGYTF; DNA: TGTGCCAGCAGCTTAACTCAGGGTTATCGAGGCTACACCTTC
J: TRBJ2-3; size: once; D: TRBD1; V: TRBV2; CDR3: CASRQTGGLTDTQYF; DNA: TGTGCCAGCCGTCAGACAGGGGGACTCACAGATACGCAGTATTTT
J: TRBJ2-3; size: once; D: TRBD2; V: TRBV5-4; CDR3: CASSLRLAGGQDTQYF; DNA: TGTGCCAGCAGCTTACGGCTAGCGGGGGGGCAAGATACGCAGTATTTT
J: TRBJ2-7; size: -; D: -; V: TRBV11-2; CDR3: CASSLDPGVPHEQYF; DNA: TGTGCCAGCAGCTTAGACCCGGGAGTCCCCCACGAGCAGTACTTC
J: TRBJ2-2; size: once; D: -; V: TRBV11-2; CDR3: CASSLTENTGELFF; DNA: TGTGCCAGCAGCTTAACAGAGAACACCGGGGAGCTGTTTTTT
J: TRBJ2-7; size: -; D: TRBD2; V: TRBV6-2/TRBV6-3; CDR3: CASSYPSGAYEQYF; DNA: TGTGCCAGCAGTTACCCTAGCGGGGCCTACGAGCAGTACTTC
J: TRBJ1-2; size: -; D: TRBD1; V: TRBV6-5; CDR3: CASRGTGGLGYTF; DNA: TGTGCCAGCAGGGGGACAGGCGGCCTTGGCTACACCTTC
J: TRBJ1-5; size: -; D: -; V: TRBV5-6; CDR3: CASSATGLGNQPQHF; DNA: TGTGCCAGCAGCGCCACAGGGCTGGGCAATCAGCCCCAGCATTTT
J: TRBJ2-1; size: -; D: -; V: TRBV6-5; CDR3: CASGPRGIGVNEQFF; DNA: TGTGCCAGCGGTCCCCGCGGAATAGGGGTAAATGAGCAGTTCTTC
J: TRBJ2-2; size: -; D: TRBD2; V: TRBV7-9; CDR3: CASSLLAGAINTGELFF; DNA: TGTGCCAGCAGCCTACTAGCGGGGGCAATAAACACCGGGGAGCTGTTTTTT